One and the same sample provided the 23 T cell receptor beta chains below, sequenced in a study of early T cells in non-severe SARS-CoV-2 infection. TCRdb independently ran MiXCR on the 5' RACE reads; one entry per CDR3 protein. The data contain about 100,000 distinct CDR3 sequences, approximately 13% of them singletons. Sequencing used whole blood. The receptors stem from an adult who was a healthcare worker with PCR-confirmed SARS-CoV-2 infection or an uninfected control (not recorded which).

This chain links TRBV6-2 or TRBV6-3 with TRBJ2-3, with a possible D match to TRBD1 (6 bases). V was cut by 2 bases and J by 0 bases, with 9 bases left in between. CDR1 and CDR2 from the germline V gene are MNHEY and SVGEGT. The CDR3 extends over 15 amino acids. The chain's CDR3 is CASSYVGASTDTQYF. The CDR3 bases are TGTGCCAGCAGTTACGTGGGGGCGAGCACAGATACGCAGTATTTT.

This clonotype occurred a few times. This rearrangement joins TRBV29-1 to TRBJ1-2; D gene unclear. The CDR3 extends over 12 amino acids. Germline loops: CDR1 SQVTM, CDR2 ANQGSEA. V dropped 4 bases and J dropped 8 bases, with 14 bases sitting between them. In DNA form, the CDR3 reads TGCAGCGTTGGAGGAGGAGAATCGGGCTACACCTTC. It specifies CSVGGGESGYTF.

The CDR3 here is CASSEGWERGYTF. The CDR3 nucleotides read TGTGCCAGCAGTGAAGGCTGGGAGCGAGGCTACACCTTC. The chain combines TRBV2 with TRBJ1-2; D not resolved. Trimming cost V 1 base and J 8 bases, with 11 bases left between them. The CDR3 is made up of 13 amino acids. Per germline, CDR1 SNHLY and CDR2 FYNNEI.

This clonotype was found a few times. This chain joins TRBV5-1 and TRBJ1-6; D possibly corresponds to TRBD1 (5 bases). CDR1 and CDR2 (germline): SGHRS, YFSETQ. The CDR3 contains 15 residues. The V end was cut by 0 bases, the J end by 8 bases, with 12 bases between. The CDR3 DNA reads TGCGCCAGCAGCTTGGGACAGAAATGGGATTCACCCCTCCACTTT. Amino acid sequence: CASSLGQKWDSPLHF.

The chain combines TRBV28 with TRBJ1-3; 7 bases are a match to TRBD1. The germline V gene encodes CDR1 MDHEN and CDR2 SYDVKM. The V segment lost 6 bases and the J segment 2 bases; nucleotides outside the gene matches: 4. The CDR3 is made up of 14 amino acids. The CDR3 here is CASRTQGAGNTIYF. In nucleotides, the CDR3 is TGTGCCAGCAGAACGCAGGGGGCTGGAAACACCATATATTTT.

This clonotype was recorded many times. The rearrangement links TRBV29-1 to TRBJ2-1; 9 bases align to TRBD2. Germline V lookup: CDR1 SQVTM, CDR2 ANQGSEA. V lost 4 bases and J lost 8; bases outside the gene matches: 12. CDR3 length: 15 amino acids. The CDR3 DNA reads TGCAGCGTTGTCCGATGGCGGGGGGGCCAGGATGAGCAGTTCTTC. It codes for CSVVRWRGGQDEQFF.

This sequence joins TRBV6-5 and TRBJ2-5; 11 bases match TRBD1. CDR3 length: 14 residues. The germline V gene has CDR1 MNHEY and CDR2 SVGAGI. The J segment lost 5 bases and the V segment lost 7 bases, leaving 6 bases of the junction unmatched. DNA for the CDR3: TGTGCCAGCACAAGGACAGGGGGCTTCGAGACCCAGTACTTC. It codes for CASTRTGGFETQYF.

This chain uses TRBV28 with TRBJ2-7; 9 bases align to TRBD2. The germline V gene has CDR1 MDHEN and CDR2 SYDVKM. CDR3 length: 15 residues. The junction had 6 bases not matched to a gene; V was cut back by 6 bases and J by 0 bases. CDR3 in amino acids: CASRLGSGSSYEQYF. The CDR3 DNA is TGTGCCAGCAGGTTGGGTAGCGGGAGCTCCTACGAGCAGTACTTC.

This clonotype has a count of ten or more. The chain links TRBV18 to TRBJ1-4; 8 bases align to TRBD1. Germline values: CDR1 KGHSH, CDR2 LQKENI. The length of the CDR3 is 16 residues. Losses at the gene ends were 5 bases for V and 0 bases for J; bases not matched to a gene: 5. The CDR3 nucleotides read TGTGCCAGCTCAACCGACAGGGGACCAACTAATGAAAAACTGTTTTTT. This gives the protein CASSTDRGPTNEKLFF.

This clonotype showed up many times. The chain recombines TRBV2 with TRBJ1-6; D is unresolved. The CDR3 is 11 residues long. Germline V gives CDR1 SNHLY, CDR2 FYNNEI. V was clipped by 8 bases and J by 10 bases, with 9 bases between them. CDR3 sequence: CASGQPSPLHF. CDR3 nucleotide sequence: TGTGCCAGCGGCCAGCCATCACCCCTCCACTTT.

This clonotype was seen at least ten times. J is TRBJ2-2 and V is TRBV20-1; 7 positions agree with TRBD1. The germline CDR1 and CDR2 sequences are DFQATT and SNEGSKA (reference sequence). This CDR3 has 15 amino acids. Trimming at V came to 5 bases and at J to 1 base, leaving 7 bases not matched to a gene. CDR3 in amino acids: CSAPRQGWNTGELFF. The CDR3 nucleotides read TGCAGTGCTCCCAGACAGGGTTGGAACACCGGGGAGCTGTTTTTT.

This clonotype has ten or more counts. This chain uses TRBV10-3 with TRBJ2-3; TRBD2 aligns across 8 bases. The CDR3 has 15 amino acids. Germline CDR1 is ENHRY and CDR2 is SYGVKD. With V trimmed by 2 bases and J by 4 bases, 5 bases remained unmatched. For the CDR3, the DNA is TGTGCCATCAGTGAGCCAGCGGGGGCCTCAGATACGCAGTATTTT. Encoded protein: CAISEPAGASDTQYF.

This clonotype was found many times. This chain uses TRBV29-1 with TRBJ1-2, with 9 bases aligning to TRBD1. V shed 0 bases, J shed 5 bases, and the junction held 4 bases outside the gene matches. The germline CDR1 and CDR2 sequences are SQVTM and ANQGSEA. This CDR3 spans 14 amino acids. The DNA of the CDR3 is TGCAGCGTTGAAGAGGGACAGGGAGCGTATGGCTACACCTTC. Translated, it gives CSVEEGQGAYGYTF.

V is TRBV7-9 and J is TRBJ2-3; TRBD2 aligns across 14 bases. The CDR3 spans 16 residues. Germline V gene lookup returns CDR1 SEHNR and CDR2 FQNEAQ (reference sequence). With 3 bases clipped from V and 3 bases from J, the junction kept 2 bases outside the gene matches. The CDR3 protein is CASSFGTSGGTDTQYF. The CDR3 DNA sequence: TGTGCCAGCAGCTTTGGGACTAGCGGGGGAACAGATACGCAGTATTTT. Full variable domain (outside the CDR3, taken from reference TRBV7-9 and TRBJ2-3): DTGVSQNPRHKITKRGQNVTFRCDPISEHNRLYWYRQTLGQGPEFLTYFQNEAQLEKSRLLSDRFSAERPKGSFSTLEIQRTEQGDSAMYLCASSFGTSGGTDTQYFGPGTRLTVL.

This clonotype was detected many times. This chain connects TRBV11-2 to TRBJ2-1, with no clear D. CDR1 SGHAT and CDR2 FQNNGV come from the germline V gene. Trimming left V 5 bases short and J 6 bases short, with 8 bases between. This CDR3 is built from 12 residues. The DNA for the CDR3 is TGTGCCAGCAGCCTAACCCGCAATGAGCAGTTCTTC. Translating gives CASSLTRNEQFF.

This clonotype was seen a few times. The chain combines TRBV5-1 with TRBJ1-3; tentatively, D is TRBD1 (5 bases). Germline CDR1 SGHRS, CDR2 YFSETQ. The V end lost 4 bases, the J end lost 2 bases, and 10 bases lay between the germline ends. The CDR3 is 14 amino acids. The CDR3 region has the DNA TGCGCCAGCAGCGATGGAGGGGCTGGAAACACCATATATTTT. It specifies CASSDGGAGNTIYF.

This clonotype has at least ten counts. The J gene is TRBJ1-5, the V gene TRBV18, with D unresolved. The germline CDR1 and CDR2 sequences are KGHSH and LQKENI. V was cut by 7 bases and J by 4 bases, with 11 bases left in between. The CDR3 is made up of 13 amino acids. CDR3 in DNA: TGTGCCAGCTGCTATGGAGGGAATCAGCCCCAGCATTTT. Translation: CASCYGGNQPQHF.

The genes are TRBV5-4 and TRBJ2-1; TRBD2 aligns across 8 bases. CDR3 length: 15 residues. The germline CDR1 and CDR2 sequences are SGHNT and YYREEE (reference sequence). The V and J ends lost 4 bases and 7 bases, in that order; junction bases with no gene match: 10. This chain's CDR3 is CASSPDGGARNEQFF. As DNA, the CDR3 is TGTGCCAGCAGCCCGGACGGGGGGGCTCGGAATGAGCAGTTCTTC. The full variable domain, completed using reference TRBV5-4 and TRBJ2-1, is ETGVTQSPTHLIKTRGQQVTLRCSSQSGHNTVSWYQQALGQGPQFIFQYYREEENGRGNFPPRFSGLQFPNYSSELNVNALELDDSALYLCASSPDGGARNEQFFGPGTRLTVL.

CDR3 DNA sequence: TGCAGCGTTGAACGAACAGCTGAAGCTTTCTTT. Translating gives CSVERTAEAFF. The chain combines TRBV29-1 with TRBJ1-1; D is ambiguous. Trimming took off 2 bases at V and 6 bases at J, with 7 bases between the two ends. Germline V CDR1 and CDR2: SQVTM, ANQGSEA. The CDR3 runs 11 residues.

In regard to this clonotype: A much larger clonotype is one base distant, so this may be a read error. The J gene is TRBJ2-5, the V gene TRBV13; 9 bases line up with TRBD1. The V gene end was trimmed by 4 bases and the J gene end by 7 bases; junction bases not matched to a gene: 7. This CDR3 region has 14 residues. Germline values: CDR1 PRHDT, CDR2 FYEKMQ (reference sequence). DNA for the CDR3: TGTGCCAGCAGCTCAGAGGGACAGGGAATGACCCAGTACTTC. Protein product: CASSSEGQGMTQYF.

The J gene is TRBJ2-2, the V gene TRBV20-1; TRBD1 agrees at 9 bases. The V gene end was trimmed by 1 base and the J gene end by 4 bases; junction bases not matched to a gene: 4. Germline assignment: CDR1 DFQATT and CDR2 SNEGSKA (reference sequence). This CDR3 is 15 amino acids long. DNA for the CDR3: TGCAGTGCTAGAGGGGGACAGGGATCCACCGGGGAGCTGTTTTTT. Translated, it gives CSARGGQGSTGELFF.

The chain is built from TRBV29-1 and TRBJ1-5, with D unclear. The CDR3 has 14 residues. CDR1 and CDR2 (germline): SQVTM, ANQGSEA. Trimming stripped 5 bases from V and 2 bases from J, with 13 bases between. The CDR3 DNA sequence: TGCAGCGTTTCTGAAAAGGGAGGCAATCAGCCCCAGCATTTT. Translating gives CSVSEKGGNQPQHF.

Turning to this clonotype: This may stem from a read error, because a much larger clone lies one nucleotide away. The chain recombines TRBV28 with TRBJ2-2; either TRBD1 or TRBD2 may supply D (5 bases each). This CDR3 region has 19 residues. Germline CDR1 is MDHEN and CDR2 is SYDVKM. V was pared by 3 bases and J by 6 bases, with 26 bases between. The CDR3 nucleotides read TGTGCCAGCAGTTTCCCCGAAAACCCCCGGGGCAGGGTGTCCGGGGAGCTGTTTTTT. Its protein is CASSFPENPRGRVSGELFF.